The table lists the clone carrying this TCR beta chain with a few counts. Its cognate antigen is unknown. The entry originates in a study of T cell repertoires in ileal Crohn's disease. General observations from the study: Within the first postoperative year, endoscopy came at median roughly 7.3 months. Mucosal expansions were suggested to be mainly CD8 T cells.

Each sample's TCRB immunosequencing used 500 to 550 nanograms of biopsy DNA. The method was immunoSEQ multiplex PCR; TCRdb's version includes in-frame clones alone and lacks a portion of them. The data show about 11,000 clones, with 55% to 80% seen just once and roughly 7.1% held by the top ten. The germline V and J ends were trimmed by 6 bases and 2 bases, with 14 bases remaining between them. The CDR3 contains 15 residues. Germline values: CDR1 MRHNA, CDR2 SNTAGT. Time point meaning: neoterminal ileum biopsy at postoperative endoscopy, about 6 months after surgery. Sequencing input: ileal tissue. This TCR was sampled from an adult with Crohn's disease. J is TRBJ1-5 and V is TRBV6-4; D ambiguous. The CDR3 DNA reads as TGTGCCAGCAGCCCCACCGCGCAGGGCAATCAGCCCCAGCATTTT. Protein product: CASSPTAQGNQPQHF.